A selection of T cell receptor beta chains follows, all from one sample in a study of CD8 T cells in Susac syndrome. TCRdb recomputed calls from the immunoSEQ multiplex PCR reads with MiXCR, one row per CDR3 protein. The repertoire holds tens of thousands of distinct CDR3 sequences, approximately 95% seen once, with approximately 0.48% in the top ten. The specimen sequenced was CD8+ T cells from PBMCs. The receptor set was obtained from a human donor with Susac syndrome. The conserved cysteine and the conserved F or W are not part of the CDR3 here. Fields, in order: J gene, V gene, CDR3 protein.

>TRBJ2-1|TRBV9
ASSDRRSGEQF
>TRBJ2-7|TRBV20-1
SAATGSSYEQY
>TRBJ2-3|TRBV6-4
ASSDRATDTQY
>TRBJ2-3|TRBV2
ASSDPAGGLPDTQY
>TRBJ1-1|TRBV18
ASSPSNWGEAF
>TRBJ2-1|TRBV5-8
ASGGTSGTYNEQF
>TRBJ1-2|TRBV15
ATSLGDPYYGYT
>TRBJ2-7|TRBV13
ASSTGTSGIDEQY
>TRBJ2-2|TRBV7-2
AAMGPNTGELF
>TRBJ1-1|TRBV9
ASSPGTQGFGAF
>TRBJ1-2|TRBV15
ATSMNANYGYT
>TRBJ2-1|TRBV29-1
SVEDLSAIYNEQF
>TRBJ2-1|TRBV29-1
SVEGGEGVTEQF
>TRBJ1-1|TRBV5-1
ASSFEDTEAF
>TRBJ2-7|TRBV12-3/TRBV12-4
ASSFRAGTYEQY
>TRBJ1-1|TRBV27
ASTPRDSNTEAF
>TRBJ2-7|TRBV20-1
SARTGTYEQY
>TRBJ1-5|TRBV15
ATSRDQGPSQH
>TRBJ2-7|TRBV12-3/TRBV12-4
ASSFGSGGEQY
>TRBJ2-3|TRBV5-5
ASTRDRLTDTQY
>TRBJ2-7|TRBV27
ASSLSGNRYEQY
>TRBJ2-1|TRBV7-3
ASSLTGDEQF
>TRBJ1-1|TRBV29-1
SVSQGRKGVTEAF
>TRBJ1-1|TRBV28
AIKTSENTEAF
>TRBJ2-7|TRBV12-5
ASGLPPRREQY
>TRBJ2-2|TRBV6-5
ASSYTAGELF
>TRBJ2-3|TRBV7-9
ASRAAASGADTQY
>TRBJ1-1|TRBV4-3
ASSQEEGAVTEAF
>TRBJ2-3|TRBV2
ASNELTTDTQY
>TRBJ2-6|TRBV5-6
ASSLSSLYGANVLT
>TRBJ2-7|TRBV3-1
ASSQESPYEQY
>TRBJ2-7|TRBV5-6
ASSTRGVWDYEQY
>TRBJ2-5|TRBV21-1
ASKLAGAETQY
>TRBJ2-7|TRBV29-1
SVPGTTNEQY
>TRBJ1-1|TRBV20-1
SARDGTGDTEAF
>TRBJ2-3|TRBV7-9
ASSFGITDTQY
>TRBJ2-7|TRBV6-5
ASSPGQGAGEQY
>TRBJ2-4|TRBV4-3
ASSQDSSGAKNIQY
>TRBJ2-1|TRBV7-9
ASTQWGYNEQF
>TRBJ1-5|TRBV20-1
SAGAPLGGPQH
>TRBJ2-5|TRBV4-3
ASSLTLQETQY
>TRBJ1-2|TRBV7-8
ASNNLTGNYGYT
>TRBJ1-2|TRBV7-9
ASSRGHGYT
>TRBJ2-1|TRBV4-3
ASSQGLAGLVFYNEQF
>TRBJ2-3|TRBV19
ASSIVQRDTQY
>TRBJ2-2|TRBV28
ASEVGVNTGELF
>TRBJ2-1|TRBV7-9
ASSELWEEQF